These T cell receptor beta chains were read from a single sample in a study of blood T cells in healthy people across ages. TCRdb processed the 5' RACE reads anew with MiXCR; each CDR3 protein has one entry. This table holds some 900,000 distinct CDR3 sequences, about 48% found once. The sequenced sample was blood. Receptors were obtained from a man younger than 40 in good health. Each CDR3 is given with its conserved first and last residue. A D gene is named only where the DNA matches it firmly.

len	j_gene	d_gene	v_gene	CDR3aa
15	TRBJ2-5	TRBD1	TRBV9	CASSVGTGGAETQYF
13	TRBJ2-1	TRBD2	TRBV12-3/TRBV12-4	CASSSSGGARQFF
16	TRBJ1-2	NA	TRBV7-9	CASSLAGELGDYGYTF
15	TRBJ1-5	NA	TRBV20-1	CSAREGGFSNQPQHF
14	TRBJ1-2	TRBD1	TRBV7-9	CASSDRQGTVGYTF
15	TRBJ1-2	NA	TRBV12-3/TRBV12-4	CASGRPGEANYGYTF
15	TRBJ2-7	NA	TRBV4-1	CASSQTLEGDYEQYF
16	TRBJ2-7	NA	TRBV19	CASSIEGSGRPKEQYF
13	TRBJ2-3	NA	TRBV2	CAGKGGRTDTQYF
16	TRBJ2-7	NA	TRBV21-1	CASSKATGSRSYEQYF
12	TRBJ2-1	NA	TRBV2	CASSVNGNEQFF
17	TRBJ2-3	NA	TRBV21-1	CASSKQAGKIYTDTQYF
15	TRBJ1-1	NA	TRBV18	CASSPPGQPNTEAFF
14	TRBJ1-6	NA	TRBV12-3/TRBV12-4	CASRYEGSNSPLHF
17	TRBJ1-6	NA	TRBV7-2	CASSSRGTEVYNSPLHF
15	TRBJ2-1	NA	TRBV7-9	CASSHSSATYNEQFF
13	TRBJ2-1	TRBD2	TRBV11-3	CASSLGSGGPEFF
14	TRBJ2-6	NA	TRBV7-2	CASSLSSGANVLTF
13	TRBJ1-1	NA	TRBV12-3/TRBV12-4	CASSFGRNTEAFF
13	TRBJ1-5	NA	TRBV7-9	CASSSVGVQPQHF
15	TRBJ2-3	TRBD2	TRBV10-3	CAISLTSLSTDTQYF
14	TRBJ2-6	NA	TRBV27	CASCRVAGANVLTF
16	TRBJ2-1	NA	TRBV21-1	CATVFCGGHSYNEQFF
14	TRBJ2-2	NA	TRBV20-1	CSAPGPQHTGELFF
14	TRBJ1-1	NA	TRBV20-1	CSRALGAGVTEAFF
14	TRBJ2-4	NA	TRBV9	CASSRGEIEGEQYF
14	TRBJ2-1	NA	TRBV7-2	CASMGRSNYNEQFF
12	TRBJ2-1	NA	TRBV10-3	CAISEFNNEQFF
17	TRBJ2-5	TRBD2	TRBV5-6	CASSLELAGGLRETQYF
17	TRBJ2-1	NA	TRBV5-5	CASSFSVGDNSYNEQFF
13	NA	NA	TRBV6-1	CASSGERVYEQYF
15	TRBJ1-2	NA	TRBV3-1	CASSHRDNKHYGYTF
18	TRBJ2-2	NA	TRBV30	CAWSDWTGTPDGTGELFF
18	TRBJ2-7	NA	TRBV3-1	CASSQGVSDYLTSYEQYF
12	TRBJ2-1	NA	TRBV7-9	CASTHSYNEQFF
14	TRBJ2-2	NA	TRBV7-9	CASEGTLPTGELFF
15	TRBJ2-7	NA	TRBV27	CASSWTGTLGYEQYF
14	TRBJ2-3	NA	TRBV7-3	CASRDGGSTDTQYF
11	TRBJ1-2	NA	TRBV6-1	CASNLGGGYTF
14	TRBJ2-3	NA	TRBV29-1	CSALTARSTDMQYF
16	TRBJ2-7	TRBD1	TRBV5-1	CASSPPGQTVSYEQYF
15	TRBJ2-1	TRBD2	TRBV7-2	CASSPTSGGNNEQFF